This T cell receptor (beta chain) originates from a study of memory CD4+ T cells and cytomegalovirus serostatus. Single viable CD3+CD4+CD8-CD45RO+ cells were sorted as the memory CD4+ T cells. This clone was observed once. Only in-frame clones appear in the TCRdb table, and some are missing; sequencing was by immunoSEQ multiplex PCR. The sample shows about 41,000 clones, about 79% of them seen only once. CDR3 size: 12 residues. Deletions cut 5 bases from V and 5 bases from J, with 9 bases between. Germline V gene sequence: CDR1 SNHLY, CDR2 FYNNEI. The clonotype comes from an adult in good health and CMV-seronegative. The sample was memory CD4+ T cells from blood. This chain uses TRBV2 with TRBJ1-2; D possibly corresponds to TRBD1 (6 bases). CDR3: CASSPQGYGYTF. The CDR3 DNA reads as TGTGCCAGCAGTCCACAGGGTTATGGCTACACCTTC. Using reference TRBV2 and TRBJ1-2 for the parts outside the CDR3, the full variable domain is EPEVTQTPSHQVTQMGQEVILRCVPISNHLYFYWYRQILGQKVEFLVSFYNNEISEKSEIFDDQFSVERPDGSNFTLKIRSTKLEDSAMYFCASSPQGYGYTFGSGTRLTVV.